These 25 T cell receptor beta chains were all obtained from the same sample, sequenced in a study of T cell repertoires in cytomegalovirus infection. The antigens these receptors bind are not known. One entry per CDR3 protein results from TCRdb running MiXCR on the reads. The sample holds approximately 1,000,000 distinct CDR3 sequences, approximately 32% seen once. Here the sequenced sample was cultured CD8+ T cells from PBMCs, taken from culture after CMV antigen stimulation. These receptors came from a human donor in good health (CMV status not recorded). Some clones in this sample may be carry-over from other donors' samples.

The chain joins TRBV29-1 to TRBJ1-1, with 8 bases that match TRBD1. V lost 4 bases, J lost 7 bases, and 11 bases stayed unmatched. The CDR3 contains 14 residues. Germline assignment: CDR1 SQVTM and CDR2 ANQGSEA. The CDR3 DNA follows: TGCAGCGTTGGGCGGCAGGGGGCTTGGAGTGAAGCTTTCTTT. It specifies CSVGRQGAWSEAFF. Variable domain in full (rest from reference TRBV29-1 and TRBJ1-1): SAVISQKPSRDICQRGTSLTIQCQVDSQVTMMFWYRQQPGQSLTLIATANQGSEATYESGFVIDKFPISRPNLTFSTLTVSNMSPEDSSIYLCSVGRQGAWSEAFFGQGTRLTVV.

This chain joins TRBV4-3 and TRBJ1-2; D remains ambiguous. The CDR3 runs to 19 residues. V was cut by 0 bases and J by 2 bases, with 22 bases left in between. Looked up from germline, CDR1 is LGHNA and CDR2 is YSLEER. The CDR3 nucleotides are TGCGCCAGCAGCCAAGATCAAGGAGTGGAGGGCTTGGGGAACTATGGCTACACCTTC. It yields the protein CASSQDQGVEGLGNYGYTF.

At least ten counts were recorded for this clonotype. The chain recombines TRBV7-8 with TRBJ2-1; 10 nucleotides line up with TRBD2. The trim removed 8 bases at V and 0 bases at J, leaving 16 bases unmatched. CDR1 is SGHVS, CDR2 FQNEAQ, per germline. This CDR3 comprises 19 residues. CDR3 loop: CASEGVGTSAPSSYNEQFF. In nucleotides, the CDR3 is TGTGCCAGCGAGGGGGTTGGGACTAGCGCCCCGAGCTCCTACAATGAGCAGTTCTTC.

This clonotype turned up a few times. CDR3 protein: CASSRLGTGNNEQFF. CDR3 in DNA: TGTGCCAGCAGCCGGTTGGGGACAGGGAACAATGAGCAGTTCTTC. The rearrangement joins TRBV7-9 to TRBJ2-1, with 9 nucleotides matching TRBD1. Unmatched junction bases numbered 7, after V lost 5 bases and J lost 5 bases. The germline CDR1 and CDR2 sequences are SEHNR and FQNEAQ (reference sequence). There are 15 residues in the CDR3.

The chain carries TRBV12-3 or TRBV12-4 and TRBJ1-1; D uncertain. CDR3 length equals 13 residues. The V end was cut by 4 bases, the J end by 0 bases, with 6 bases between. As DNA, the CDR3 is TGTGCCAGCAGTTGGGAAGTGAACACTGAAGCTTTCTTT. It encodes CASSWEVNTEAFF.

This clonotype was recorded only once. Its ends do not fully match the called genes, so a read error is possible. The chain carries TRBV4-1 and TRBJ2-5; the D is unclear. The CDR3 extends over 14 amino acids. Looked up from germline, CDR1 is MGHRA and CDR2 is YSYEKL. CDR3 coding DNA: TGCGCCGGCAGCCAAGCTCTTTCACAAGAGACCCAGTACTTC. Protein product: CAGSQALSQETQYF.

This clonotype showed up many times. The chain joins TRBV7-2 to TRBJ2-3, with no clear D. Trimming removed 6 bases at V and 9 bases at J, with 16 bases between. This CDR3 is built from 13 residues. CDR1 is SGHTA, CDR2 FQGNSA, per germline. CDR3 sequence (DNA): TGTGCCAGCAGTCCTTACCAGTCCATGACGCAGTATTTT. Encoded protein: CASSPYQSMTQYF.

The V and J genes are TRBV5-1 and TRBJ2-5, with D hard to call. The CDR3 runs to 13 residues. V gave up 5 bases and J gave up 4 bases, with 12 bases separating them. Germline V CDR1 and CDR2: SGHRS, YFSETQ. The CDR3 sequence: CASRPEGVETQYF. The CDR3 DNA reads as TGCGCCAGCAGGCCCGAAGGAGTAGAGACCCAGTACTTC.

This clonotype was observed a handful of times. The genes are TRBV5-5 and TRBJ1-1; 7 nucleotides agree with TRBD1. The CDR3 contains 16 residues. Unmatched junction bases numbered 13, after V lost 6 bases and J lost 2 bases. The V gene's germline CDR1 is SGHKS and CDR2 YYEKEE (reference sequence). CDR3 coding DNA: TGTGCCAGCATCTTAAACCCGGGACAGACAAACACTGAAGCTTTCTTT. This sequence encodes CASILNPGQTNTEAFF.

The chain has TRBV12-3 or TRBV12-4 and TRBJ2-1; D is possibly TRBD1 (5 bases). Trimming pared 1 base from V and 3 bases from J, leaving 10 bases between. This CDR3 region has 15 residues. The CDR3 loop reads CASSLGQGFYNEQFF. As DNA, the CDR3 is TGTGCCAGCAGTTTAGGGCAGGGCTTCTACAATGAGCAGTTCTTC.

The V call is TRBV7-6, the J call TRBJ2-1; 7 bases are shared with TRBD2. The junction had 6 bases not matched to a gene; V was cut back by 1 base and J by 6 bases. The CDR3 loop spans 15 amino acids. Germline CDR1 SGHVS, CDR2 FNYEAQ. In nucleotides, the CDR3 is TGTGCCAGCAGCTTAGGCGGAGCTAGCGGCAATGAGCAGTTCTTC. This codes for CASSLGGASGNEQFF.

The J gene is TRBJ2-5, the V gene TRBV6-8; weak D call: TRBD2 (6 bases). Germline lookup yields CDR1 MNHGY and CDR2 SAAAGT. This CDR3 region has 13 residues. V lost 10 bases to trimming and J lost 3 bases, with 15 bases between them. CDR3 protein: CATGRDSEETQYF. CDR3 sequence (DNA): TGTGCCACCGGCCGGGACTCCGAAGAGACCCAGTACTTC.

The chain is built from TRBV20-1 and TRBJ2-7; TRBD1 or TRBD2 may be the D gene (5 bases each). V lost 2 bases, J lost 2 bases, and 13 bases lay in between. The germline V gene has CDR1 DFQATT and CDR2 SNEGSKA (reference sequence). This CDR3 is built from 14 residues. The CDR3 protein is CSARYGTAAYEQYV. CDR3 in DNA: TGCAGTGCTAGATATGGGACGGCCGCCTACGAGCAGTACGTC.

This chain connects TRBV7-9 to TRBJ2-4, with 7 bases identical to TRBD2. V lost 5 bases and J lost 0; bases outside the gene matches: 10. This CDR3 contains 17 residues. Per germline, CDR1 SEHNR and CDR2 FQNEAQ (reference sequence). CDR3 loop: CASSPSGIRLAKNIQYF. In nucleotides, the CDR3 is TGTGCCAGCAGCCCAAGCGGGATCAGGCTAGCCAAAAACATTCAGTACTTC. Combining the CDR3 with reference TRBV7-9 and TRBJ2-4 gives the whole variable domain DTGVSQNPRHKITKRGQNVTFRCDPISEHNRLYWYRQTLGQGPEFLTYFQNEAQLEKSRLLSDRFSAERPKGSFSTLEIQRTEQGDSAMYLCASSPSGIRLAKNIQYFGAGTRLSVL.

This clonotype has just a few counts. This chain links TRBV4-1 with TRBJ1-2; D unclear. Germline CDR1 is MGHRA and CDR2 is YSYEKL. The V and J ends lost 4 bases and 2 bases respectively, with 14 bases between them. The CDR3 sequence is 15 residues long. CDR3 DNA sequence: TGCGCCAGCAGCCCCGGAGGTAGTCCCAACTATGGCTACACCTTC. Translation gives CASSPGGSPNYGYTF.

The CDR3 DNA reads as TGTGCCAGTACCACGACAGGGATTAATGAAAAACTGTTTTTT. Translated, it gives CASTTTGINEKLFF. This chain links TRBV19 with TRBJ1-4, with TRBD1 matching over 7 bases. The germline V gene encodes CDR1 LNHDA and CDR2 SQIVND (reference sequence). The CDR3 has 14 residues. J lost 4 bases, V lost 7 bases, and 6 bases had no gene match.

The chain joins TRBV29-1 to TRBJ1-1; 7 positions agree with TRBD1. Germline trimming cut 2 bases from V and 4 bases from J; bases unmatched to any gene: 4. The CDR3 is made up of 13 amino acids. Germline CDR1 reads SQVTM; CDR2 reads ANQGSEA. CDR3 nucleotides: TGCAGCGTTGAAAACAGGGGACGCACTGAAGCTTTCTTT. It specifies CSVENRGRTEAFF.

The V gene is TRBV4-1, the J gene TRBJ2-7; D might be TRBD1 (5 bases). CDR1 MGHRA and CDR2 YSYEKL come from the germline V gene. V was trimmed by 0 bases and J by 3 bases, leaving 9 bases between them. The CDR3 consists of 14 residues. Here the CDR3 reads CASSQDQGYYEQYV. As DNA, the CDR3 is TGCGCCAGCAGCCAAGATCAGGGTTACTACGAGCAGTACGTC.

The chain links TRBV20-1 to TRBJ2-2, with 13 bases lining up with TRBD2. The CDR3 length is 19 residues. Unmatched junction bases numbered 11, after V lost 1 base and J lost 3 bases. Germline CDR1 reads DFQATT; CDR2 reads SNEGSKA (reference sequence). CDR3 bases: TGCAGTGCTAGAGGCCCCCTGACTAGCGGGGGGCCACACACCGGGGAGCTGTTTTTT. Residues: CSARGPLTSGGPHTGELFF.

The V call is TRBV6-2 or TRBV6-3, the J call TRBJ2-2; D not certain. CDR1 and CDR2 from the germline V gene are MNHEY and SVGEGT. This CDR3 has 17 amino acids. V lost 0 bases and J 3 bases, leaving 14 bases between the germline ends. Written as DNA, the CDR3 is TGTGCCAGCAGTTACTCTCGGTCAGAGTCGTACACCGGGGAGCTGTTTTTT. Translation gives CASSYSRSESYTGELFF.

The gene calls are TRBV19 and TRBJ2-1; TRBD1 is a possible D gene (6 bases). The CDR3 has 14 amino acids. V was clipped by 7 bases and J by 3 bases, with 13 bases between them. CDR1 LNHDA and CDR2 SQIVND come from the germline V gene (reference sequence). The CDR3, as DNA: TGTGCCAGTAAAGAGCAGGGGTTCTACAATGAGCAGTTCTTC. It is translated as CASKEQGFYNEQFF.

The chain couples TRBV7-2 to TRBJ2-1; TRBD2 matches at 15 bases. The CDR3 extends over 17 amino acids. Germline CDR1 is SGHTA and CDR2 is FQGNSA. V was pared by 0 bases and J by 7 bases, with 4 bases of the junction left unmatched. The CDR3 DNA is TGTGCCAGCAGCTTAGCCGGACTAGCGGGGGGGCCTAATGAGCAGTTCTTC. Translating it yields CASSLAGLAGGPNEQFF.

Only a few counts were recorded for this clonotype. V and J are TRBV27 and TRBJ1-2, with a tentative D call TRBD1 (5 bases). This CDR3 has 12 residues. Germline values: CDR1 MNHEY, CDR2 SMNVEV (reference sequence). V dropped 4 bases and J dropped 8 bases, with 11 bases sitting between them. This chain's CDR3 is CASSSGGVGYTF. DNA for the CDR3: TGTGCCAGCAGTTCTGGGGGGGTGGGCTACACCTTC.

To note about this clonotype: With a much larger clone just one base away, this may be a read error. The genes are TRBV12-3 or TRBV12-4 and TRBJ1-1, with D possibly being TRBD1 (6 bases). This CDR3 has 18 residues. Between the trimmed V and J ends, which lost 3 bases and 4 bases, there was a span of 24 bases. This CDR3 is CASSFPIGGGTTVTEAFF. The CDR3 region has the DNA TGTGCCAGCAGTTTCCCAATTGGGGGGGGCACAACGGTCACTGAAGCTTTCTTT.

This clonotype was seen ten or more times. The chain has TRBV7-6 and TRBJ1-2; 10 bases are a match to TRBD1. The V segment lost 5 bases and the J segment 5 bases; nucleotides outside the gene matches: 2. The CDR3 covers 13 residues. The germline CDR1 and CDR2 sequences are SGHVS and FNYEAQ. The CDR3 nucleotides read TGTGCCAGCAGCATGGGACAGGGGTATGGCTACACCTTC. Its translation: CASSMGQGYGYTF.